The rows below give T cell receptor beta chains drawn from one sample of a study of breast tumors, draining lymph nodes, adjacent tissues. MiXCR was run by TCRdb on the multiplex PCR reads, yielding one entry per CDR3 protein. This table holds under 35,000 distinct CDR3 sequences, approximately 63% found once. Sequencing was carried out using breast tumor tissue. The receptor source for this set is a female donor with breast cancer. Some clones in this sample may be carry-over from other donors' samples. The conserved cysteine and the conserved F or W are not part of the CDR3 here. The order of the fields is V gene, J gene, CDR3 protein.

v_gene: TRBV29-1; j_gene: TRBJ2-7; CDR3aa: SVEVARGGEQY
v_gene: TRBV20-1; j_gene: TRBJ2-3; CDR3aa: SAMRDGTDTQY
v_gene: TRBV6-5; j_gene: TRBJ2-7; CDR3aa: ASRGLAVYEQY
v_gene: TRBV11-2; j_gene: TRBJ1-6; CDR3aa: ASSLGLQDSPLH
v_gene: TRBV7-6; j_gene: TRBJ1-6; CDR3aa: ASSLGLITGASPLH
v_gene: TRBV19; j_gene: TRBJ1-2; CDR3aa: ASSIRTWEGPNYGYT
v_gene: TRBV7-2; j_gene: TRBJ2-7; CDR3aa: ASSSQSGQGPYEQY
v_gene: TRBV20-1; j_gene: TRBJ1-2; CDR3aa: SARFNGGGRDGYT
v_gene: TRBV5-4; j_gene: TRBJ1-2; CDR3aa: ASSPTGGNGYT
v_gene: TRBV6-1; j_gene: TRBJ1-5; CDR3aa: ASSWGQGDQPQH
v_gene: TRBV7-9; j_gene: TRBJ2-3; CDR3aa: ASSLSQRGSKDTQY
v_gene: TRBV7-2; j_gene: TRBJ2-5; CDR3aa: ASSLAEGAGTQY
v_gene: TRBV24-1; j_gene: TRBJ2-1; CDR3aa: ATSDPGGRGGNEQL
v_gene: TRBV6-1; j_gene: TRBJ1-4; CDR3aa: ASSEMPRGRTNEKLF
v_gene: TRBV7-8; j_gene: TRBJ2-1; CDR3aa: ASNHYGISYNEQF
v_gene: TRBV11-3; j_gene: TRBJ2-3; CDR3aa: ASSFTFVRQNINTDTRY
v_gene: TRBV5-1; j_gene: TRBJ2-1; CDR3aa: ASKSYYNEQF
v_gene: TRBV20-1; j_gene: TRBJ2-7; CDR3aa: SARDGGGPYEQY
v_gene: TRBV6-2/TRBV6-3; j_gene: TRBJ2-7; CDR3aa: ACSLSAGSYEQY
v_gene: TRBV11-2; j_gene: TRBJ2-7; CDR3aa: ASSLANKNYEQY
v_gene: TRBV7-2; j_gene: TRBJ1-6; CDR3aa: ASSLGASPLH
v_gene: TRBV19; j_gene: TRBJ2-2; CDR3aa: ASRGQGTGELF
v_gene: TRBV20-1; j_gene: TRBJ2-3; CDR3aa: SAERGADTDTQY
v_gene: TRBV19; j_gene: TRBJ1-5; CDR3aa: ASSYRGQNQPQH
v_gene: TRBV14; j_gene: TRBJ1-3; CDR3aa: ASSQDRFSGNTIY
v_gene: TRBV29-1; j_gene: TRBJ2-7; CDR3aa: SVKGTGLYEQY
v_gene: TRBV5-1; j_gene: TRBJ2-3; CDR3aa: ASSLAPGEGTDTQY
v_gene: TRBV4-1; j_gene: TRBJ1-2; CDR3aa: ASSQVSRGYGYT
v_gene: TRBV4-1; j_gene: TRBJ2-7; CDR3aa: ASSQGGTVYEQY
v_gene: TRBV29-1; j_gene: TRBJ1-4; CDR3aa: SVEERLRPGANEKLA
v_gene: TRBV7-3; j_gene: TRBJ2-7; CDR3aa: ASSIWAGTYEQY
v_gene: TRBV25-1; j_gene: TRBJ2-1; CDR3aa: ASSAGQGRSYNEQF
v_gene: TRBV20-1; j_gene: TRBJ1-2; CDR3aa: SAKASFLNYGYT
v_gene: TRBV29-1; j_gene: TRBJ2-2; CDR3aa: SVARSGELS
v_gene: TRBV20-1; j_gene: TRBJ2-3; CDR3aa: SAMWTSGRQADTQY
v_gene: TRBV6-1; j_gene: TRBJ1-5; CDR3aa: ASSERNTVQPQH
v_gene: TRBV20-1; j_gene: TRBJ1-2; CDR3aa: SARPASQGRNYGYT
v_gene: TRBV5-4; j_gene: TRBJ1-2; CDR3aa: ASSPDRDGYT
v_gene: TRBV7-6; j_gene: TRBJ2-3; CDR3aa: ASSLAPGGSTDTQY
v_gene: TRBV18; j_gene: TRBJ2-5; CDR3aa: ASSPNGSGRQTQY
v_gene: TRBV20-1; j_gene: TRBJ2-3; CDR3aa: SAGLGDTQY
v_gene: TRBV9; j_gene: TRBJ2-1; CDR3aa: ASSVVIGGALNEQF
v_gene: TRBV6-1; j_gene: TRBJ1-2; CDR3aa: ASSQAGQGNGGYT
v_gene: TRBV15; j_gene: TRBJ1-5; CDR3aa: ATSRETALWPQH
v_gene: TRBV12-3/TRBV12-4; j_gene: TRBJ1-5; CDR3aa: ASSFLPGYQPQH
v_gene: TRBV24-1; j_gene: TRBJ1-6; CDR3aa: ATSVLQGADSPLH
v_gene: TRBV12-3/TRBV12-4; j_gene: TRBJ1-1; CDR3aa: ASSLDRLNTEAF
v_gene: TRBV11-2; j_gene: TRBJ2-5; CDR3aa: ASSFRDRGETQY
v_gene: TRBV19; j_gene: TRBJ2-7; CDR3aa: ASSIGDREQY